This note documents a single T cell receptor beta chain sequence. No antigen is known for it. No much larger clonotype is one base removed from it; base qualities were not supplied. For sequencing of the TCRbeta CDR3 region, genomic DNA was extracted from the sorted cells. The immunoSEQ Assay was used to sequence the TCRbeta CDR3 regions. The source is immuneACCESS, and TCRdb retained only in-frame sequences with V and J called. Part of the clones is not carried over; for the studies checked, unresolved V genes explain less than half of this, and the remainder is unexplained. The sample data list some 74,000 clones, and roughly 85% of these were observed just once. Roughly 0.5% of the sample is held by the ten biggest clonotypes. The source of the sample is a study of OX40 agonist ivuxolimab in advanced cancers. A note on the overall study: Ivuxolimab was an agonistic, fully human IgG2 monoclonal antibody directed against OX40 (CD134), a costimulatory receptor. Intravenous ivuxolimab was administered to patients every 2 weeks at six dose levels: 0.01, 0.1, 0.3, 1.5, 3 and 10 mg/kg. Among the roughly 52 dose-escalation patients, around 20 had hepatocellular carcinoma, roughly 15 melanoma, 9 renal cell carcinoma and 9 head and neck cancer. The dose-escalation cohort was 82.7% male with a mean age of approximately 60 years, ranging from roughly 20 to 80. Patients were allowed to have had prior anti-PD-1, anti-PD-L1 or anti-CTLA-4 therapy, and 40% of the dose-escalation patients had previously received checkpoint inhibitors. Partial responses occurred in three dose-escalation patients: two with cutaneous melanoma and one with hepatocellular carcinoma. Peripheral TCRbeta sequencing was intended to test whether TCR sequence diversity was altered and clonal T-cell expansion was caused by ivuxolimab. The paper describes the monotherapy dose-escalation part (N ≈ 49 patients) of the phase I trial of ivuxolimab.

The trial excluded patients who had a history of autoimmune disease or were on systemic immunosuppression. Peripheral blood for TCR sequencing was collected from all dose cohorts at baseline, on cycle 4 day 1, and on cycle 7 day 1. The samples were taken from a phase I, first-in-human, multicenter, open-label dose-escalation trial of ivuxolimab. Adults with locally advanced or metastatic head and neck squamous cell, hepatocellular, melanoma or renal cell carcinoma were enrolled in the trial. Before TCR sequencing, CD4+ T cells and CD8+ T cells from peripheral blood were sorted into separate populations. Study-wide conclusions, independent of this receptor: Antigen specificity was not determined for the clonally expanded peripheral T cells. At doses from 0.1 to 3.0 mg/kg, clonal expansion was seen in both CD4+ and CD8+ blood T cells between baseline and week 6. Partial responders in the 0.1-3.0 mg/kg groups had among the lowest normalized peripheral clonal expansion, especially among CD8+ T cells. After ivuxolimab, expanded clones were on average more numerous among CD8+ T cells than among CD4+ T cells. Low levels of normalized T-cell clonal expansion were also seen in some nonresponding patients.

The source of this sequence is an adult with an advanced solid tumor such as melanoma, head and neck, liver or kidney cancer. This specimen consisted of CD4+ or CD8+ T cells sorted from blood, obtained in a trial of the OX40 agonist ivuxolimab.

At the DNA level, the sequence is TGTGCCAGCAGCTCCAGGGTAGGCACTGAAGCTTTCTTT. The resulting protein is CASSSRVGTEAFF. The chain is made from TRBV27 and TRBJ1-1, with TRBD1 perhaps the D gene, on 5 matching bases. Relative to germline, V is 6 bases shorter and J is 4 bases shorter, with 12 bases between their ends. The germline V gene (reference sequence) provides CDR1 MNHEY and CDR2 SMNVEV. From cysteine to phenylalanine, the CDR3 is 13 amino acids long. Only CDR3 DNA remains: 39 bases, in frame from the first base.